This is a list of T cell receptor beta chains from one sample in a study of brain T cells in children with intractable seizures. Generated by immunoSEQ multiplex PCR, the TCRdb table keeps only in-frame clones and is missing some. Altogether approximately 330,000 clones are present, about 94% being singletons, with the ten largest covering roughly 5.8%. This specimen was peripheral blood, taken roughly 5 months after surgery. The receptor source for this set is a boy in the first two years of life with tuberous sclerosis and intractable seizures. The CDR3 runs from the conserved cysteine through the conserved F or W. D genes are given only for firm matches. The size of a clone is reported for some rows only, either as once, few or many, or as a class for expanded clones.

j_gene: TRBJ1-5; v_gene: TRBV19; d_gene: TRBD1; abundance: .; CDR3aa: CASSIDLVRGHQPQHF; CDR3nt: TGTGCCAGTAGTATAGATCTGGTCAGGGGGCATCAGCCCCAGCATTTT
j_gene: TRBJ2-3; v_gene: TRBV7-6; d_gene: .; abundance: many; CDR3aa: CASSRVERVAEFTDTQYF; CDR3nt: TGTGCCAGCAGCCGGGTCGAAAGAGTAGCGGAGTTCACAGATACGCAGTATTTT
j_gene: TRBJ2-4; v_gene: TRBV20-1; d_gene: .; abundance: once; CDR3aa: CSAVYVDIQYF; CDR3nt: TGCAGTGCCGTGTACGTGGACATTCAGTACTTC
j_gene: TRBJ1-4; v_gene: TRBV2; d_gene: TRBD1; abundance: .; CDR3aa: CATHRGRDEKLFF; CDR3nt: TGTGCCACCCACAGGGGGAGGGATGAAAAACTGTTTTTT
j_gene: TRBJ2-2; v_gene: TRBV29-1; d_gene: TRBD2; abundance: once; CDR3aa: CSVEDGQAGPGTGELFF; CDR3nt: TGCAGCGTTGAAGATGGACAAGCGGGACCGGGCACCGGGGAGCTGTTTTTT
j_gene: TRBJ2-6; v_gene: TRBV5-6; d_gene: TRBD2; abundance: .; CDR3aa: CASSLGTTYSFPGANVLTF; CDR3nt: TGTGCCAGCAGCTTAGGGACTACATACAGTTTCCCTGGGGCCAACGTCCTGACTTTC
j_gene: TRBJ1-4; v_gene: TRBV14; d_gene: .; abundance: .; CDR3aa: CASSHRGGLGGKLFF; CDR3nt: TGTGCCAGCAGCCACCGGGGAGGGCTGGGGGGAAAACTGTTTTTT
j_gene: TRBJ2-5; v_gene: TRBV7-3; d_gene: TRBD1; abundance: .; CDR3aa: CASSYGQGAQTQYF; CDR3nt: TGTGCCAGCAGCTATGGACAGGGGGCTCAGACCCAGTACTTC
j_gene: TRBJ1-2; v_gene: TRBV4-1; d_gene: .; abundance: .; CDR3aa: CASSQVFPGGYGYTF; CDR3nt: TGCGCCAGCAGCCAAGTTTTCCCGGGGGGATATGGCTACACCTTC
j_gene: TRBJ1-1; v_gene: TRBV19; d_gene: .; abundance: .; CDR3aa: CASKRGAEAFF; CDR3nt: TGTGCCAGTAAGAGAGGCGCTGAAGCTTTCTTT